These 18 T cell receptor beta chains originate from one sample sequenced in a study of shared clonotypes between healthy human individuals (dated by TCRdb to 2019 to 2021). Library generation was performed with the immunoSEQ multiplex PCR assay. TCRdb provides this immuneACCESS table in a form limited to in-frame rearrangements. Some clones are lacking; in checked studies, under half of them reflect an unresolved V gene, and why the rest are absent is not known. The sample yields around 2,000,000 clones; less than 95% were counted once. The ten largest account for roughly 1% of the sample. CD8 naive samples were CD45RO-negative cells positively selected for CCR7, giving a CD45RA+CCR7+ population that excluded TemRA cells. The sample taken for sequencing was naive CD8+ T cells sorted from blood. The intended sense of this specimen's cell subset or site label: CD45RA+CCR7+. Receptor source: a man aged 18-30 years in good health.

CDR3 sequence reads: CASSQEGQGIWEQYF. DNA of the CDR3: TGTGCCAGCAGCCAAGAAGGGCAGGGAATTTGGGAGCAGTACTTC. The genes are TRBV14 and TRBJ2-7; a possible D gene is TRBD1 (5 bases). Germline CDR1 SGHDN, CDR2 FVKESK. This CDR3 region has 15 residues. The ends were cut back, 0 bases at V and 7 bases at J, with 16 bases in the middle.

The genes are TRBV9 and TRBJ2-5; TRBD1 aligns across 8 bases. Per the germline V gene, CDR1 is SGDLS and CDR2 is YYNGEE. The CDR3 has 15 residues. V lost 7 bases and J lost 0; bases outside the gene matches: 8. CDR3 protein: CASGQGAQYQETQYF. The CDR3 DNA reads TGTGCCAGCGGCCAGGGGGCACAGTACCAAGAGACCCAGTACTTC.

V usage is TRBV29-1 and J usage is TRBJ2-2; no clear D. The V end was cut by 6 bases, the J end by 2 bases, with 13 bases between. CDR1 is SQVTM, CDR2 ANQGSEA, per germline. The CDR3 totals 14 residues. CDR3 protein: CSVSGRFNTGELFF. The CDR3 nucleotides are TGCAGCGTCTCCGGACGTTTTAACACCGGGGAGCTGTTTTTT.

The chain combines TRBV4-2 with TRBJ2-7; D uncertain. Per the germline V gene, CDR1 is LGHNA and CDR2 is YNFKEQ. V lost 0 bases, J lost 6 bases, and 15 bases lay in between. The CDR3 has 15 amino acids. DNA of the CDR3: TGTGCCAGCAGCCAAGATCCGATAGGGTCAAGCGAGCAGTACTTC. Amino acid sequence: CASSQDPIGSSEQYF.

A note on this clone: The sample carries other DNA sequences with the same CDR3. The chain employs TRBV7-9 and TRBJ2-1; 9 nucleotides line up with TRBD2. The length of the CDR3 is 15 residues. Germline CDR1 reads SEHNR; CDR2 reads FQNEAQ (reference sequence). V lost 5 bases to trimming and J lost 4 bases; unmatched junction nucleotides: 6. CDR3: CASSDPSGTYNEQFF. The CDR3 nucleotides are TGTGCCAGCAGCGACCCTAGCGGGACGTACAATGAGCAGTTCTTC.

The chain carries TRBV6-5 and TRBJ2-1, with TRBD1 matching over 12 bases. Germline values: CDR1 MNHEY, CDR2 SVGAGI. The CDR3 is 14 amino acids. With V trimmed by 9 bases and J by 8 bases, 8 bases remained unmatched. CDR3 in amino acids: CASSPGQGAYEQFF. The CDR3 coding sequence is TGTGCCAGTTCACCGGGACAGGGGGCATATGAGCAGTTCTTC.

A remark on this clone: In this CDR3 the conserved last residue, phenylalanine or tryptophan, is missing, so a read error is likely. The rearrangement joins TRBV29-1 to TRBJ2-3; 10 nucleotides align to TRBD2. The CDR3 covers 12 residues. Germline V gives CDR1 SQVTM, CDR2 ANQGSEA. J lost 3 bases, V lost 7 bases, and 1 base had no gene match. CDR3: CSATSGTDTQYL. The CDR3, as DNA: TGCAGCGCGACTAGCGGGACAGATACGCAGTATCTT.

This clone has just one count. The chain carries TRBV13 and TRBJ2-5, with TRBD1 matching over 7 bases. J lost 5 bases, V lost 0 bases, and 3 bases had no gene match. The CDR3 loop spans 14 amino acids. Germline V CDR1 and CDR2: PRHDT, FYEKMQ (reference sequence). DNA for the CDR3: TGTGCCAGCAGCTTAGGGACAGGGTTTGAGACCCAGTACTTC. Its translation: CASSLGTGFETQYF.

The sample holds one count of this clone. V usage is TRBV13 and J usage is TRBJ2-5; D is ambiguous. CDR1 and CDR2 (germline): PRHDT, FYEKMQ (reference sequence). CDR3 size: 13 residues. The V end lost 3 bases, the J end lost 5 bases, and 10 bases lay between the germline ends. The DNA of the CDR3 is TGTGCCAGCAGCTTCCCTTACTCGGAGACCCAGTACTTC. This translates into CASSFPYSETQYF. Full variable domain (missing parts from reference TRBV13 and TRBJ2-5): AAGVIQSPRHLIKEKRETATLKCYPIPRHDTVYWYQQGPGQDPQFLISFYEKMQSDKGSIPDRFSAQQFSDYHSELNMSSLELGDSALYFCASSFPYSETQYFGPGTRLLVL.

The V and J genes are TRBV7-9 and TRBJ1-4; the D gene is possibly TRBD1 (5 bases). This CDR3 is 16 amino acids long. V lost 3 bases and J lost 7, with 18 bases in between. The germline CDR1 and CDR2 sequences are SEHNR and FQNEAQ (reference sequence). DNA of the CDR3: TGTGCCAGCAGCTTCGCAGAATGGGGCAGAGCTGAAAAACTGTTTTTT. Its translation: CASSFAEWGRAEKLFF.

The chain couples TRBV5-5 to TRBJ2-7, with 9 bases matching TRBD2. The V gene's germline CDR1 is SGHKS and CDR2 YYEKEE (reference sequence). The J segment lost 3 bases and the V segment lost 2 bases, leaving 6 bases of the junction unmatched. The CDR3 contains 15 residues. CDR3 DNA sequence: TGTGCCAGCAGCTTTCAAGCGGGAGGATACTACGAGCAGTACTTC. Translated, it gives CASSFQAGGYYEQYF.

Here the CDR3 reads CASSFGLAGVLDTQYF. CDR3 bases: TGTGCCAGCAGTTTTGGACTAGCGGGAGTTTTGGATACGCAGTATTTT. The chain is built from TRBV27 and TRBJ2-3; TRBD2 agrees at 13 bases. The CDR3 is 16 amino acids. From germline, CDR1 is MNHEY and CDR2 SMNVEV (reference sequence). Losses at the gene ends were 3 bases for V and 6 bases for J; bases not matched to a gene: 6.

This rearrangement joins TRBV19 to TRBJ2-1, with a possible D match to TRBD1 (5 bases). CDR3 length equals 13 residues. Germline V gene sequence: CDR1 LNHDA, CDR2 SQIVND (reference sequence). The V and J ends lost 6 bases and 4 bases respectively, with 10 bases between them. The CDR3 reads CASRKDRYNEQFF. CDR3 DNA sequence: TGTGCCAGTAGGAAAGACAGATACAATGAGCAGTTCTTC.

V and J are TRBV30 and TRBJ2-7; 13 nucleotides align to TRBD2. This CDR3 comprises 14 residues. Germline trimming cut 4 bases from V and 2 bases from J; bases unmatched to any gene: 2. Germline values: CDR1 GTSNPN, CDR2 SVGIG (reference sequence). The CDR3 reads CAWTGTSGAYEQYF. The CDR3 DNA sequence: TGTGCCTGGACCGGGACTAGCGGGGCCTACGAGCAGTACTTC.

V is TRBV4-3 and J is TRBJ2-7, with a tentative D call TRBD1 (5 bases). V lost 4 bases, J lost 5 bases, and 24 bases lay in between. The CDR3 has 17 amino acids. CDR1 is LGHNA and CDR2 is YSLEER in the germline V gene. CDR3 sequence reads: CASSLSGPRAGRNEQYF. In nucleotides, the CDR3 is TGCGCCAGCAGCCTAAGTGGCCCCAGGGCCGGGCGGAACGAGCAGTACTTC.

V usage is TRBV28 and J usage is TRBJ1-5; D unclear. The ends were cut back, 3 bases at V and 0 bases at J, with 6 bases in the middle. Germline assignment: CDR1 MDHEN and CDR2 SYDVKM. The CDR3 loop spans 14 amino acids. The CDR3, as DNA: TGTGCCAGCAGTTTTGGCCCTAGCAATCAGCCCCAGCATTTT. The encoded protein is CASSFGPSNQPQHF.

This CDR3 is CASTDRVVTGELFF. CDR3 in DNA: TGTGCCAGCACCGACAGGGTGGTAACCGGGGAGCTGTTTTTT. The gene calls are TRBV27 and TRBJ2-2; TRBD1 matches at 7 bases. Per the germline V gene, CDR1 is MNHEY and CDR2 is SMNVEV (reference sequence). The CDR3 spans 14 residues. Trimming at V came to 7 bases and at J to 5 bases, leaving 7 bases not matched to a gene.

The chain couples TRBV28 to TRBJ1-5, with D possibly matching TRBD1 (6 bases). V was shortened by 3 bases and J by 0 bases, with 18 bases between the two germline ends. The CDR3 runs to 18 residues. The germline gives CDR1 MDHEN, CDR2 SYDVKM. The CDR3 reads CASSLDRMGGYSNQPQHF. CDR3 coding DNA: TGTGCCAGCAGTTTGGACAGAATGGGGGGATATAGCAATCAGCCCCAGCATTTT.